These 10 T cell receptor beta chains came from one sample sequenced in a study of early stage breast cancer tumors. Repertoires were generated with immunoSEQ multiplex PCR, while TCRdb's copy carries only in-frame clones and drops some. Of around 20,000 clones detected, about four fifths appear once; the ten largest clones hold 1.8%. Source material: blood. The source of these receptors is a person aged 65-85 years with breast cancer.

V is TRBV19 and J is TRBJ1-1; a possible D gene is TRBD1 (6 bases). This CDR3 comprises 15 residues. The V and J ends lost 4 bases and 0 bases respectively, with 12 bases between them. Looked up from germline, CDR1 is LNHDA and CDR2 is SQIVND (reference sequence). Written as DNA, the CDR3 is TGTGCCAGTAGTACCCGGGACACCCTGAACACTGAAGCTTTCTTT. It specifies CASSTRDTLNTEAFF.

The chain recombines TRBV9 with TRBJ1-1; D gene unclear. The germline V gene encodes CDR1 SGDLS and CDR2 YYNGEE. V lost 0 bases, J lost 0 bases, and 6 bases lay in between. The CDR3 is 14 residues long. DNA of the CDR3: TGTGCCAGCAGCGTAGACGGGGTGAACACTGAAGCTTTCTTT. Translation: CASSVDGVNTEAFF.

This rearrangement joins TRBV5-4 to TRBJ2-7; 9 bases line up with TRBD2. Germline CDR1 is SGHNT and CDR2 is YYREEE (reference sequence). V gave up 3 bases and J gave up 2 bases; unmatched junction bases: 6. The CDR3 totals 15 residues. The CDR3 DNA follows: TGTGCCAGCAGCTCACAGGGGACTAGCACCTACGAGCAGTACTTC. The encoded protein is CASSSQGTSTYEQYF.

The CDR3 here is CASAPQQGATGELFF. CDR3 coding DNA: TGTGCCAGCGCTCCGCAACAGGGAGCCACCGGGGAGCTGTTTTTT. This chain links TRBV25-1 with TRBJ2-2; D perhaps matches TRBD1 (6 bases). Germline V gene sequence: CDR1 MGHDK, CDR2 SYGVNS. With 8 bases removed from V and 4 bases from J, the gap between germline ends came to 17 bases. This CDR3 spans 15 amino acids.

The V and J genes are TRBV7-9 and TRBJ2-5; D might be TRBD2 (7 bases). V was cut by 5 bases and J by 3 bases, with 19 bases left in between. The CDR3 runs to 16 residues. Germline loops: CDR1 SEHNR, CDR2 FQNEAQ (reference sequence). The CDR3 loop reads CASSPRTRGWEETQYF. In nucleotides, the CDR3 is TGTGCCAGCAGCCCCCGGACTAGGGGGTGGGAAGAGACCCAGTACTTC.

The V and J genes are TRBV29-1 and TRBJ2-7; a possible D gene is TRBD2 (7 bases). V was shortened by 4 bases and J by 2 bases, with 9 bases between the two germline ends. The CDR3 has 12 residues. Per germline, CDR1 SQVTM and CDR2 ANQGSEA. CDR3 coding DNA: TGCAGCGTTGGCGGGGGCACCTACGAGCAGTACTTC. Translation: CSVGGGTYEQYF.

V gene TRBV30 combines with J gene TRBJ2-3; 7 bases match TRBD1. This CDR3 comprises 14 residues. V shed 0 bases, J shed 14 bases, and the junction held 14 bases outside the gene matches. Germline V CDR1 and CDR2: GTSNPN, SVGIG (reference sequence). CDR3 coding DNA: TGTGCCTGGAGTGTAGGGGGCCGAGGGGGAATGGGGTATTTT. Amino acids: CAWSVGGRGGMGYF.

The chain links TRBV4-1 to TRBJ2-2, with D unresolved. The CDR3 contains 16 residues. Germline lookup yields CDR1 MGHRA and CDR2 YSYEKL. Trimming cost V 3 bases and J 0 bases, with 11 bases left between them. The CDR3 protein is CASSQPLRANTGELFF. CDR3 coding DNA: TGCGCCAGCAGCCAGCCCTTACGGGCGAACACCGGGGAGCTGTTTTTT.

This sequence joins TRBV18 and TRBJ2-3; TRBD2 matches at 10 bases. V lost 1 base to trimming and J lost 2 bases; unmatched junction nucleotides: 15. The CDR3 totals 20 residues. Germline assignment: CDR1 KGHSH and CDR2 LQKENI. DNA of the CDR3: TGTGCCAGCTCACCACTTTTCATAGCGGGGGGCCCTCTCATCACAGATACGCAGTATTTT. Translating it yields CASSPLFIAGGPLITDTQYF.

The rearrangement links TRBV18 to TRBJ1-4, with D perhaps TRBD1 (5 bases). V shed 1 base and J shed 5 bases, with 14 bases lying between them. Germline V lookup: CDR1 KGHSH, CDR2 LQKENI. There are 16 residues in the CDR3. This CDR3 reads CASSPLMGQPNEKLFF. The CDR3 DNA follows: TGTGCCAGCTCACCACTAATGGGGCAGCCAAATGAAAAACTGTTTTTT.